A single sample gave rise to the 14 T cell receptor beta chains below, sequenced in a study of T-cell memory formation after mild COVID-19. TCRdb analysed the 5' RACE reads with MiXCR anew, one entry per CDR3 protein. In the table there are tens of thousands of distinct CDR3 sequences, about 14% of which are singletons. What was sequenced was PBMCs or a T cell subset sorted from them (not recorded which). The receptor source for this set is a man aged 18-30 years who had mild COVID-19 (a few samples of this study predate the infection). Cell type and time point are not known.

In its sample, this clonotype was seen many times. The chain uses TRBV7-6 and TRBJ2-7; 8 bases agree with TRBD1. V trimming: 5 bases; J trimming: 8 bases; junction bases outside the gene matches: 8. The CDR3 extends over 13 amino acids. Germline CDR1 reads SGHVS; CDR2 reads FNYEAQ. The CDR3 DNA reads as TGTGCCAGCAGCACGGACAGGGAACCGAAGCAGTACTTC. This gives the protein CASSTDREPKQYF.

The CDR3, as DNA: TGCAGCGTTGAAAATCTAGCGGACACAGATACGCAGTATTTT. Its translation: CSVENLADTDTQYF. V gene TRBV29-1 combines with J gene TRBJ2-3, with TRBD2 identical over 7 bases. The CDR3 has 14 amino acids. V was clipped by 2 bases and J by 2 bases; unmatched bases: 4. The germline gives CDR1 SQVTM, CDR2 ANQGSEA.

DNA of the CDR3: TGTGCCAGCACCGAGAGGAGGGGTCCCTACGAGCAGTACTTC. Its translation: CASTERRGPYEQYF. The chain recombines TRBV11-2 with TRBJ2-7, with D maybe TRBD2 (6 bases). The CDR3 is 14 residues long. Between the trimmed V and J ends, which lost 7 bases and 2 bases, there was a span of 15 bases. Germline CDR1 and CDR2: SGHAT and FQNNGV.

V usage is TRBV19 and J usage is TRBJ2-6; D remains unclear. Germline CDR1 reads LNHDA; CDR2 reads SQIVND (reference sequence). V was pared by 1 base and J by 2 bases, with 15 bases between. The CDR3 has 18 residues. CDR3 region: CASSIGGILGTGANVLTF. The CDR3 DNA sequence: TGTGCCAGTAGTATAGGAGGCATTCTGGGGACTGGGGCCAACGTCCTGACTTTC.

Regarding this clonotype: The junction differs from germline at one of its ends, possibly a read error. The V and J genes are TRBV5-1 and TRBJ2-1; no clear D gene. Germline values: CDR1 SGHRS, CDR2 YFSETQ. CDR3 length: 15 residues. The CDR3 here is CASTLTKSSYNEQFF. In nucleotides, the CDR3 is TGCGCCAGCACCTTGACAAAGAGCTCCTACAATGAGCAGTTCTTC.

This clonotype was recorded a few times. The rearrangement joins TRBV12-3 or TRBV12-4 to TRBJ2-1; D is possibly TRBD2 (6 bases). The CDR3 covers 15 residues. V was shortened by 5 bases and J by 4 bases, with 15 bases between the two germline ends. This chain's CDR3 is CASSPHWGVYNEQFF. In DNA form, the CDR3 reads TGTGCCAGCAGTCCTCACTGGGGGGTATACAATGAGCAGTTCTTC.

This clonotype was observed a few times. The chain couples TRBV9 to TRBJ1-3, with D uncertain. The ends were cut back, 3 bases at V and 0 bases at J, with 10 bases in the middle. Per germline, CDR1 SGDLS and CDR2 YYNGEE. There are 15 residues in the CDR3. This CDR3 reads CASSASGSSGNTIYF. CDR3 DNA sequence: TGTGCCAGCAGCGCCTCGGGAAGCTCTGGAAACACCATATATTTT.

V usage is TRBV20-1 and J usage is TRBJ2-7, with 9 bases that match TRBD1. This CDR3 comprises 16 residues. The V and J ends lost 3 bases and 0 bases, in that order; junction bases with no gene match: 9. CDR1 is DFQATT and CDR2 is SNEGSKA in the germline V gene (reference sequence). Here the CDR3 reads CSARVPGDRVSYEQYF. In nucleotides, the CDR3 is TGCAGTGCTAGGGTCCCTGGGGACAGGGTCTCCTACGAGCAGTACTTC.

This clonotype came up a few times. CDR3 sequence: CASSLSRQVDYGYTF. The CDR3 DNA reads TGTGCCAGCAGCTTATCCCGACAGGTCGACTATGGCTACACCTTC. This chain joins TRBV7-9 and TRBJ1-2; perhaps TRBD1 as D (6 bases). With 2 bases removed from V and 3 bases from J, the gap between germline ends came to 13 bases. Germline loops: CDR1 SEHNR, CDR2 FQNEAQ (reference sequence). The CDR3 loop spans 15 amino acids. Variable domain in full (rest from reference TRBV7-9 and TRBJ1-2): DTGVSQNPRHKITKRGQNVTFRCDPISEHNRLYWYRQTLGQGPEFLTYFQNEAQLEKSRLLSDRFSAERPKGSFSTLEIQRTEQGDSAMYLCASSLSRQVDYGYTFGSGTRLTVV.

This clonotype was detected ten times or more. Here the CDR3 DNA reads TGCAGTGCTAGAGATGCTGGGACAGGGGAACACAATGAGCAGTTCTTC. Protein sequence: CSARDAGTGEHNEQFF. The chain couples TRBV20-1 to TRBJ2-1; the match to TRBD1 covers 10 bases. Per the germline V gene, CDR1 is DFQATT and CDR2 is SNEGSKA (reference sequence). CDR3 size: 16 residues. V was pared by 0 bases and J by 5 bases, with 7 bases of the junction left unmatched.

The chain joins TRBV19 to TRBJ2-7, with 12 nucleotides matching TRBD1. Trimming cost V 6 bases and J 2 bases; bases outside gene matches: 2. Germline V lookup: CDR1 LNHDA, CDR2 SQIVND (reference sequence). CDR3 length: 14 amino acids. The CDR3 loop is CASSGTGGPYEQYF. As DNA, the CDR3 is TGTGCCAGTAGCGGGACAGGGGGCCCCTACGAGCAGTACTTC.

This clonotype was found a few times. V and J are TRBV24-1 and TRBJ2-2, with TRBD1 identical over 7 bases. There are 15 residues in the CDR3. Germline CDR1 is KGHDR and CDR2 is SFDVKD. Trimming took 5 bases from V and 6 from J; bases not matched to a gene: 8. The CDR3 DNA follows: TGTGCCACCAGTGCCCGGGACAGACTTTCCGGGGAGCTGTTTTTT. This translates into CATSARDRLSGELFF.

This clonotype appeared a few times. This rearrangement joins TRBV4-3 to TRBJ2-7; 7 positions match TRBD1. Germline CDR1 and CDR2: LGHNA and YSLEER. Trimming at V came to 5 bases and at J to 2 bases, leaving 6 bases not matched to a gene. The CDR3 covers 14 residues. The CDR3 is CASSAGTATYEQYF. The CDR3 DNA is TGCGCCAGCAGCGCCGGGACAGCGACCTACGAGCAGTACTTC.

This clonotype was recorded a few times. The chain links TRBV27 to TRBJ2-4; TRBD2 matches 15 bases. Germline-derived CDR1 and CDR2 are MNHEY and SMNVEV (reference sequence). The CDR3 covers 14 residues. Germline trimming cut 2 bases from V and 15 bases from J; bases unmatched to any gene: 5. This CDR3 is CASSLGLAGGRVYF. The CDR3 nucleotides are TGTGCCAGCAGTTTAGGACTAGCGGGGGGGCGTGTGTACTTC.